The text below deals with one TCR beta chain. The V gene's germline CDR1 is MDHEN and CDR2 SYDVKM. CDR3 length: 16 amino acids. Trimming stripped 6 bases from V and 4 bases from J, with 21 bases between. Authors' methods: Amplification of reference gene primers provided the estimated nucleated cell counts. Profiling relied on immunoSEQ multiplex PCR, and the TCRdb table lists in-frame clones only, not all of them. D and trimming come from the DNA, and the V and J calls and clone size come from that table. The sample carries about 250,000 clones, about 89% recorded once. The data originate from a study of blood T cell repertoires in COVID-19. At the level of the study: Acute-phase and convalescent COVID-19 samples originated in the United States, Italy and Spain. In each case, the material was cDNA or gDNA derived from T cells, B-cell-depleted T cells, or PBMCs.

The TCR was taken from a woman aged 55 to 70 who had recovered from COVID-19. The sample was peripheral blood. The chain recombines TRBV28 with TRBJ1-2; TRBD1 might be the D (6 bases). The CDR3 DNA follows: TGTGCCAGCAGCCCCCCCGAGGCAGGGGCCTTCTATGGCTACACCTTC. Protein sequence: CASSPPEAGAFYGYTF.